These 30 T cell receptor beta chains were all obtained from the same sample, sequenced in a study of CXCR3-negative and CXCR3-positive naive CD8 T cells. Study-level findings and limits: More hydrophobic TRB CDR3s were found in CXCR3-positive naive cells than in CXCR3-negative naive cells.

The TRB cDNA libraries were prepared by 5' RACE with UMI labels. Each CDR3 protein gets one entry in TCRdb, which reprocessed the 5' RACE reads and gives no DNA. Its clone listing holds roughly 110,000 distinct CDR3 sequences. No antigen has been identified for these receptors. Sequencing used naive CXCR3+ CD8+ T cells from blood. Subset here: CD45RO-CCR7+CD27+CD95- naive CD8+ T cells expressing CXCR3 (TNR3+). The receptors stem from a human donor in good health. Some clones in this sample may be carry-over from other donors' samples.

The chain recombines TRBV7-3 with TRBJ2-1; TCRdb reports TRBD2, a call that lacks DNA to check it against. Germline V gene data show CDR1 as SGHTA and CDR2 as FQGTGA. The CDR3 contains 14 residues. The CDR3 sequence: CASSKWTLDNEQFF. Full variable domain (rest looked up from reference TRBV7-3 and TRBJ2-1): GAGVSQTPSNKVTEKGKYVELRCDPISGHTALYWYRQSLGQGPEFLIYFQGTGAADDSGLPNDRFFAVRPEGSVSTLKIQRTERGDSAVYLCASSKWTLDNEQFFGPGTRLTVL.

The chain links TRBV4-3 to TRBJ1-4. Germline CDR1 and CDR2: LGHNA and YSLEER. This CDR3 contains 13 residues. The CDR3 loop is CASSQGMNEKLFF.

V gene TRBV29-1 combines with J gene TRBJ1-3. Germline assignment: CDR1 SQVTM and CDR2 ANQGSEA. The CDR3 contains 14 residues. CDR3 region: CSVEDRTRENTIYF. The variable domain in full, with the rest retrieved from reference TRBV29-1 and TRBJ1-3, is SAVISQKPSRDICQRGTSLTIQCQVDSQVTMMFWYRQQPGQSLTLIATANQGSEATYESGFVIDKFPISRPNLTFSTLTVSNMSPEDSSIYLCSVEDRTRENTIYFGEGSWLTVV.

This CDR3 reads CASTLSLAGDNEQYF. This rearrangement joins TRBV28 to TRBJ2-7; there is no DNA to check the TCRdb D call of TRBD2. Germline loops: CDR1 MDHEN, CDR2 SYDVKM. CDR3 length: 15 residues.

The chain links TRBV19 to TRBJ1-4. The CDR3 spans 13 residues. CDR1 and CDR2 (germline): LNHDA, SQIVND (reference sequence). The CDR3 here is CASSMANPEKLFF.

The genes are TRBV6-5 and TRBJ1-2; the TCRdb D gene call, TRBD1, has no DNA to confirm it. CDR1 is MNHEY and CDR2 is SVGAGI in the germline V gene. This CDR3 is built from 12 residues. This CDR3 is CASGDGNYGYTF.

This chain links TRBV13 with TRBJ2-3; the D call from TCRdb, TRBD1, cannot be confirmed without DNA. This CDR3 is built from 16 residues. CDR1 is PRHDT and CDR2 is FYEKMQ in the germline V gene (reference sequence). The CDR3 sequence is CASRPITGSSTDTQYF.

The gene calls are TRBV2 and TRBJ2-3; with no DNA, the TCRdb D assignment of TRBD2 cannot be verified. Germline-derived CDR1 and CDR2 are SNHLY and FYNNEI. The CDR3 is made up of 14 amino acids. This CDR3 reads CASDPGLAGYTQYF.

CDR3 protein: CASSLALTPYNEQFF. V usage is TRBV7-8 and J usage is TRBJ2-1. CDR1 SGHVS and CDR2 FQNEAQ come from the germline V gene. The CDR3 runs 15 residues.

The chain joins TRBV12-3 or TRBV12-4 to TRBJ2-5; TCRdb selects TRBD1, and the lack of DNA leaves this call unchecked. The CDR3 is 15 residues long. CDR3 protein: CASSLVWDKQETQYF.

The chain carries TRBV5-1 and TRBJ1-1; the TCRdb D gene call, TRBD1, has no DNA to confirm it. Germline values: CDR1 SGHRS, CDR2 YFSETQ. The CDR3 totals 13 residues. CDR3 sequence reads: CASSPSGQGEAFF.

The V call is TRBV4-1, the J call TRBJ1-2; TCRdb reports TRBD1, a call that lacks DNA to check it against. Germline values: CDR1 MGHRA, CDR2 YSYEKL. CDR3 length: 13 residues. CDR3 in amino acids: CASSQDTGTGYTF.

V is TRBV7-6 and J is TRBJ2-3; TCRdb proposes TRBD1, but this gene call is untestable without DNA. The length of the CDR3 is 15 residues. The germline V gene encodes CDR1 SGHVS and CDR2 FNYEAQ. CDR3 sequence reads: CASSHAPAGADTQYF. Full variable domain (rest looked up from reference TRBV7-6 and TRBJ2-3): GAGVSQSPRYKVTKRGQDVALRCDPISGHVSLYWYRQALGQGPEFLTYFNYEAQQDKSGLPNDRFSAERPEGSISTLTIQRTEQRDSAMYRCASSHAPAGADTQYFGPGTRLTVL.

This chain connects TRBV6-2 or TRBV6-3 to TRBJ1-5; TCRdb designates TRBD1, a call that cannot be tested without DNA. The CDR3 contains 13 residues. Germline V gene lookup returns CDR1 MNHEY and CDR2 SVGEGT. CDR3 sequence reads: CAGTGGWGQPQHF.

The V gene is TRBV3-1, the J gene TRBJ2-7; TCRdb returns TRBD1, unconfirmable since there is no DNA. This CDR3 region has 13 residues. Per the germline V gene, CDR1 is LGHDT and CDR2 is YNNKEL (reference sequence). CDR3 amino acids: CASSQAGWYEQYF.

The rearrangement uses TRBV11-3 and TRBJ2-3; TCRdb calls TRBD2, which cannot be checked without DNA. The CDR3 is 15 residues long. Looked up from germline, CDR1 is SGHNT and CDR2 is YENEEA. Here the CDR3 reads CASSLWAGEADTQYF.

The rearrangement uses TRBV29-1 and TRBJ1-2; as DNA is missing, the TRBD1 call by TCRdb cannot be tested. This CDR3 spans 12 amino acids. Germline V gene sequence: CDR1 SQVTM, CDR2 ANQGSEA. The CDR3 protein is CSVVIGAYGYTF.

The chain combines TRBV6-1 with TRBJ2-1; as DNA is missing, the TRBD2 call by TCRdb cannot be tested. This CDR3 has 14 amino acids. CDR1 is MNHNS and CDR2 is SASEGT in the germline V gene. The CDR3 spells CASSELASYNEQFF.

The chain combines TRBV5-1 with TRBJ2-7. Germline V gene data show CDR1 as SGHRS and CDR2 as YFSETQ. The CDR3 is 15 amino acids. The CDR3 loop is CASSLVFQNSYEQYF. Full variable domain (remainder filled in from reference TRBV5-1 and TRBJ2-7): KAGVTQTPRYLIKTRGQQVTLSCSPISGHRSVSWYQQTPGQGLQFLFEYFSETQRNKGNFPGRFSGRQFSNSRSEMNVSTLELGDSALYLCASSLVFQNSYEQYFGPGTRLTVT.

The V gene is TRBV5-1, the J gene TRBJ2-7; TCRdb returns TRBD2, unconfirmable since there is no DNA. Germline values: CDR1 SGHRS, CDR2 YFSETQ. The CDR3 sequence is 14 residues long. The CDR3 here is CASSLGLVSYEQYF. Looking up the rest from reference TRBV5-1 and TRBJ2-7 gives the full variable domain: KAGVTQTPRYLIKTRGQQVTLSCSPISGHRSVSWYQQTPGQGLQFLFEYFSETQRNKGNFPGRFSGRQFSNSRSEMNVSTLELGDSALYLCASSLGLVSYEQYFGPGTRLTVT.

The genes are TRBV29-1 and TRBJ1-2; the D call of TRBD1 rests on TCRdb alone, since no DNA is present to check it. Germline-derived CDR1 and CDR2 are SQVTM and ANQGSEA. This CDR3 comprises 12 residues. The CDR3 spells CSVEGGDRGYTF.

The rearrangement uses TRBV7-6 and TRBJ2-1; the D gene TCRdb calls, TRBD2, cannot be checked with no DNA. Germline CDR1 is SGHVS and CDR2 is FNYEAQ. The CDR3 length is 14 residues. The CDR3 sequence is CASSYGGNLNEQFF.

The chain links TRBV7-9 to TRBJ2-1; the TRBD1 assignment by TCRdb is unverifiable without DNA. Germline loops: CDR1 SEHNR, CDR2 FQNEAQ (reference sequence). The CDR3 length is 14 residues. This CDR3 reads CASSLDGGDNEQFF. The variable domain in full, completed from reference TRBV7-9 and TRBJ2-1, reads DTGVSQNPRHKITKRGQNVTFRCDPISEHNRLYWYRQTLGQGPEFLTYFQNEAQLEKSRLLSDRFSAERPKGSFSTLEIQRTEQGDSAMYLCASSLDGGDNEQFFGPGTRLTVL.

V and J are TRBV7-8 and TRBJ2-3; TCRdb proposes TRBD1, but this gene call is untestable without DNA. The CDR3 extends over 16 amino acids. Germline V lookup: CDR1 SGHVS, CDR2 FQNEAQ. The CDR3 protein is CASSLFPGASTDTQYF.

V usage is TRBV6-1 and J usage is TRBJ2-3. The CDR3 extends over 17 amino acids. Germline V lookup: CDR1 MNHNS, CDR2 SASEGT. This CDR3 is CASSEGILLALGDTQYF.

The chain carries TRBV6-5 and TRBJ2-2. This CDR3 has 14 amino acids. The germline gives CDR1 MNHEY, CDR2 SVGAGI. CDR3 residues: CASSYSNGVGELFF.

This chain joins TRBV29-1 and TRBJ2-3. Looked up from germline, CDR1 is SQVTM and CDR2 is ANQGSEA. The length of the CDR3 is 14 residues. The CDR3 loop is CSAERGERTDTQYF.

This chain connects TRBV27 to TRBJ2-7; there is no DNA to check the TCRdb D call of TRBD2. CDR3 length equals 14 residues. Germline-derived CDR1 and CDR2 are MNHEY and SMNVEV (reference sequence). The CDR3 here is CASSFYGGGDEQYF.

This chain joins TRBV3-1 and TRBJ2-7; TCRdb gives TRBD1 as the D gene, but with no DNA this cannot be confirmed. This CDR3 contains 14 residues. The V gene's germline CDR1 is LGHDT and CDR2 YNNKEL (reference sequence). The CDR3 here is CASSYWDGPYEQYF.

The V and J genes are TRBV30 and TRBJ2-1; no DNA is available, so the TRBD1 call from TCRdb remains unchecked. Germline CDR1 reads GTSNPN; CDR2 reads SVGIG (reference sequence). The CDR3 is 14 amino acids. This CDR3 reads CAWSPGWGYNEQFF.